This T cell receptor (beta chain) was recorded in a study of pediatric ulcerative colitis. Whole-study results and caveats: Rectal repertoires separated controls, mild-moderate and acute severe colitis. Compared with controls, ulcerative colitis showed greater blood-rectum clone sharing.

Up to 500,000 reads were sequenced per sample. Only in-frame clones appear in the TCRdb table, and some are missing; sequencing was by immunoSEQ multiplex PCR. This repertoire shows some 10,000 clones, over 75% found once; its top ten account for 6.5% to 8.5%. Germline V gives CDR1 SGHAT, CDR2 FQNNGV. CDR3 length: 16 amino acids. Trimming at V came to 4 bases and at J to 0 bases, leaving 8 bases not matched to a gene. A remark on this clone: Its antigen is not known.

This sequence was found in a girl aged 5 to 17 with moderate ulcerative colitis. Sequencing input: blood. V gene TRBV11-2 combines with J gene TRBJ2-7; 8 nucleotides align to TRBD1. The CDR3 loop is CASSSGQDLLSYEQYF. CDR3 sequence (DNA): TGTGCCAGCAGCTCGGGACAGGACCTACTCTCCTACGAGCAGTACTTC.